A selection of T cell receptor beta chains follows, all from one sample in a study of shared clonotypes between healthy human individuals. TCRdb's table, derived via immunoSEQ multiplex PCR, lists solely in-frame clones and lacks some. The table has roughly 890,000 clones, about 91% seen once. The sequenced material came from naive CD8+ T cells sorted from blood. The source is a man aged 25 to 40 in good health. The CDR3 runs from the conserved cysteine through the conserved F or W. A D gene is named only where the DNA matches it firmly.

-,TRBJ1-5,TRBV7-9,TGTGCCAGCAGCTTGGGGACACAAGGGATTAGCAATCAGCCCCAGCATTTT,CASSLGTQGISNQPQHF
-,TRBJ2-5,TRBV7-6,TGTGCCAGCAGCTTAGAAGCGTTCACAGTGGAGACCCAGTACTTC,CASSLEAFTVETQYF
TRBD2,TRBJ2-2,TRBV11-3,TGTGCCAGCAGATTAGCGGGAGGGCGGAACACCGGGGAGCTGTTTTTT,CASRLAGGRNTGELFF
-,TRBJ2-3,TRBV9,TGTGCCAGCAGCCACAGCGGGCTAAACACAGATACGCAGTATTTT,CASSHSGLNTDTQYF
-,TRBJ2-7,TRBV4-1,TGCGCCAGCAGCCAAATTTACCTGGACGAGCAGTACTTC,CASSQIYLDEQYF
-,TRBJ2-3,TRBV7-2,TGTGCCAGCAGCTTAGTGGGCCCAGATACGCAGTATTTT,CASSLVGPDTQYF
-,TRBJ2-7,TRBV11-2,TGTGCCAGCAGCACCGCCGGGAGCTCCTACGAGCAGTACTTC,CASSTAGSSYEQYF
-,TRBJ2-1,TRBV25-1,TGTGCCACCCAAAAACAGCGCAATGAGCAGTTCTTC,CATQKQRNEQFF
TRBD2,TRBJ2-7,TRBV6-5,TGTGCCAGCAGTTACGGGCCTAGCGGGAGTGCCTACGAGCAGTACTTC,CASSYGPSGSAYEQYF
-,TRBJ2-7,TRBV6-5,TGTGCCAGCAGTGGTCCTACTGGCGCCTACGAGCAGTACTTC,CASSGPTGAYEQYF
-,TRBJ1-2,TRBV5-4,TGTGCCAGCAGCCCCGGAAACTATGGCTACACCTTC,CASSPGNYGYTF
-,TRBJ2-7,TRBV27,TGTGCCAGCAGTTTCGGTGGAACCTACGAGCAGTACTTC,CASSFGGTYEQYF
-,TRBJ2-7,TRBV2,TGTGCCAGCCTAGGCGACCGCTCCTACGAGCAGTACTTC,CASLGDRSYEQYF
TRBD1,TRBJ2-7,TRBV6-1,TGTGCCATGTCAACCCGGGACAGGTCCTACGAGCAGTACTTC,CAMSTRDRSYEQYF
-,TRBJ2-7,TRBV7-2,TGTGCCAGCAGCCCCAGTGGGGGGCGGCTTATCGACGAGCAGTACTTC,CASSPSGGRLIDEQYF
-,TRBJ2-7,TRBV5-6,TGTGCCAGCAGTCCTCCGTCCAGCTTCGCGGGATTCTCCTACGAGCAGTACTTC,CASSPPSSFAGFSYEQYF
TRBD1,TRBJ2-5,TRBV7-9,TGTGCCAGCAGCTTAGACCAGGGGGCCAGAGAGACCCAGTACTTC,CASSLDQGARETQYF
-,TRBJ2-3,TRBV12-5,TGTGCTAGTGGGGGTGCTGGAGGGGAGGGCACAGATACGCAGTATTTT,CASGGAGGEGTDTQYF
TRBD2,TRBJ2-7,TRBV4-2,TGTGCCAGCAGCCAAGTCGAACTAGCGGAGCCCTACGAGCAGTACTTC,CASSQVELAEPYEQYF
TRBD2,TRBJ2-7,TRBV5-4,TGTGCCAGCAGCCCACGAGCGGGACCAGTTTACGAGCAGTACTTC,CASSPRAGPVYEQYF
-,TRBJ2-3,TRBV7-2,TGTGCCAGCAGCTTACCAGATACGCAGTATTTT,CASSLPDTQYF
-,TRBJ2-7,TRBV4-1,TGCGCCAGCAGCCAAGTATCCCCCATTTTAGGGCCCTCCTACGAGCAGTACTTC,CASSQVSPILGPSYEQYF
-,TRBJ1-1,TRBV7-9,TGTGCCAGCAGCTCAACGGGAGGACGACAAAACACTGAAGCTTTCTTT,CASSSTGGRQNTEAFF
TRBD1,TRBJ2-3,TRBV11-2,TGTGCCAGCATCTCTCGGCGGGACAGGGGCGGGGATACGCAGTATTTT,CASISRRDRGGDTQYF
TRBD1,TRBJ2-1,TRBV4-1,TGCGCCAGCAGCCAAGGGACAGGGAATGAGCAGTTCTTC,CASSQGTGNEQFF
-,TRBJ1-4,TRBV27,TGTGCCAGCAGTTTAAGGGGGGAAGAAAAACTGTTTTTT,CASSLRGEEKLFF
-,TRBJ2-1,TRBV4-1,TGCGCCAGCAGCCAAGATGGTGATGAGCAGTTCTTC,CASSQDGDEQFF
-,TRBJ2-1,TRBV2,TGTGCCAGCTTAGGGGGTCTTAGAGAGAATGAGCAGTTCTTC,CASLGGLRENEQFF
-,TRBJ2-7,TRBV10-2,TGCGCCAGCGGGGCGGCTTTTGCCGACCTTACCTACGAGCAGTACTTC,CASGAAFADLTYEQYF
-,TRBJ1-1,TRBV27,TGTGCCAGCACCTCGGTCATGAGGAACACTGAAGCTTTCTTT,CASTSVMRNTEAFF
-,TRBJ2-1,TRBV29-1,TGCAGCGTTGAGGCGGACGGCAATGAGCAGTTCTTC,CSVEADGNEQFF
-,TRBJ2-7,TRBV4-2,TGTGCCAGCAGCCAAGTCCCGGGGCTAGCCGACGAGCAGTACTTC,CASSQVPGLADEQYF
-,TRBJ2-1,TRBV4-3,TGCGCCAGCAGCCAAGATTCTAGCGACTACAATGAGCAGTTCTTC,CASSQDSSDYNEQFF
TRBD2,TRBJ2-3,TRBV10-2,TGCGCCAGCAGTGAGAGACTAGCGAAGAGTACAGATACGCAGTATTTT,CASSERLAKSTDTQYF
-,TRBJ2-1,TRBV7-9,TGTGCCAGCAGCTTAGTAATATATGAGCAGTTCTTC,CASSLVIYEQFF
TRBD2,TRBJ2-1,TRBV5-5,TGTGCCAGCAGCTTTTATAGCGGCGGGGGCAATGAGCAGTTCTTC,CASSFYSGGGNEQFF
-,TRBJ2-5,TRBV27,TGTGCCAGCAGTCCCCGGACCTATGATCAGACCCAGTACTTC,CASSPRTYDQTQYF